The 22 T cell receptor beta chains below all came from one sample that was sequenced in a study of T cells in localized non-small cell lung cancer. Only in-frame clones appear in the TCRdb table, and some are missing; sequencing was by immunoSEQ multiplex PCR. The profile covers about 78,000 clones, with 84% appearing a single time and approximately 2.5% taken by the ten largest. Here the sequenced sample was peripheral blood, taken before any cancer treatment. Source of these receptors: a man aged 35 to 69 with stage I lung adenocarcinoma.

J is TRBJ1-5 and V is TRBV7-2, with D unclear. Per the germline V gene, CDR1 is SGHTA and CDR2 is FQGNSA. V was shortened by 6 bases and J by 2 bases, with 8 bases between the two germline ends. The CDR3 extends over 13 amino acids. CDR3 bases: TGTGCCAGCAGTCACCCGGGCAATCAGCCCCAGCATTTT. Protein: CASSHPGNQPQHF.

The genes are TRBV27 and TRBJ2-1, with 13 bases identical to TRBD2. V dropped 5 bases and J dropped 7; count of bases not matched to a gene: 8. This CDR3 spans 16 amino acids. Germline V gene lookup returns CDR1 MNHEY and CDR2 SMNVEV (reference sequence). The CDR3 loop reads CASSPSRTSGRNEQFF. The CDR3 region has the DNA TGTGCCAGCAGTCCCTCTAGGACTAGCGGGAGAAATGAGCAGTTCTTC.

The chain recombines TRBV10-3 with TRBJ1-4, with D perhaps TRBD1 (5 bases). The CDR3 is 13 amino acids. The V end lost 8 bases, the J end lost 6 bases, and 13 bases lay between the germline ends. Germline V gene lookup returns CDR1 ENHRY and CDR2 SYGVKD. The CDR3 sequence is CAIFREDDEKLFF. CDR3 nucleotide sequence: TGTGCCATCTTCAGGGAGGACGATGAAAAACTGTTTTTT.

This chain joins TRBV5-1 and TRBJ1-3; 7 bases match TRBD1. The CDR3 loop spans 16 amino acids. Germline CDR1 reads SGHRS; CDR2 reads YFSETQ. With 4 bases clipped from V and 0 bases from J, the junction kept 7 bases outside the gene matches. Here the CDR3 reads CASSPTRGTSGNTIYF. The CDR3 DNA follows: TGCGCCAGCAGCCCAACCAGGGGGACCTCTGGAAACACCATATATTTT.

CDR3 amino acids: CASSSSGMQETQYF. In DNA form, the CDR3 reads TGTGCCAGCAGCTCCTCGGGGATGCAAGAGACCCAGTACTTC. The rearrangement links TRBV7-2 to TRBJ2-5, with D possibly TRBD2 on 5 matching bases. The CDR3 consists of 14 residues. Germline V gene sequence: CDR1 SGHTA, CDR2 FQGNSA. V shed 4 bases and J shed 2 bases, with 11 bases lying between them.

J is TRBJ2-7 and V is TRBV30; D is uncertain. V was clipped by 5 bases and J by 8 bases, with 13 bases between them. Germline CDR1 reads GTSNPN; CDR2 reads SVGIG (reference sequence). This CDR3 is 11 amino acids long. The DNA for the CDR3 is TGTGCCTGGGAAGGCCCAACCAAGCAGTACTTC. It encodes CAWEGPTKQYF.

The rearrangement joins TRBV6-6 to TRBJ2-7; D unresolved. The V end was cut by 2 bases, the J end by 2 bases, with 7 bases between. The length of the CDR3 is 13 residues. Germline CDR1 MNHNY, CDR2 SVGAGI (reference sequence). The CDR3 spells CASSYGLAYEQYF. The CDR3 nucleotides are TGTGCCAGCAGTTACGGTTTGGCCTACGAGCAGTACTTC.

V usage is TRBV6-6 and J usage is TRBJ2-6, with TRBD1 matching over 7 bases. Germline CDR1 and CDR2: MNHNY and SVGAGI (reference sequence). The junction had 2 bases not matched to a gene; V was cut back by 7 bases and J by 2 bases. The CDR3 sequence is 14 residues long. CDR3 DNA sequence: TGTGCCAGCAAGACAGGGACTGGGGCCAACGTCCTGACTTTC. Translation: CASKTGTGANVLTF.

The chain is built from TRBV21-1 and TRBJ1-6. TRBV21-1 is given as a pseudogene. The CDR3 runs 13 residues. CDR3 sequence: CASSKGADSPLHF. CDR3 DNA sequence: TGTGCCAGCAGCAAAGGGGCGGATTCACCCCTCCACTTT.

The V gene is TRBV18, the J gene TRBJ1-2; D remains ambiguous. V shed 0 bases and J shed 4 bases, with 12 bases lying between them. This CDR3 has 15 residues. The germline gives CDR1 KGHSH, CDR2 LQKENI. The CDR3 coding sequence is TGTGCCAGCTCACCACCTAGCGACACAACCTATGGCTACACCTTC. It is translated as CASSPPSDTTYGYTF. Complete variable domain (other parts from reference TRBV18 and TRBJ1-2): NAGVMQNPRHLVRRRGQEARLRCSPMKGHSHVYWYRQLPEEGLKFMVYLQKENIIDESGMPKERFSAEFPKEGPSILRIQQVVRGDSAAYFCASSPPSDTTYGYTFGSGTRLTVV.

The chain is built from TRBV28 and TRBJ2-7; 7 bases fit TRBD2. Germline-derived CDR1 and CDR2 are MDHEN and SYDVKM. V was clipped by 4 bases and J by 0 bases; unmatched bases: 6. This CDR3 is built from 15 residues. The CDR3 protein is CASSWRGLSSYEQYF. CDR3 in DNA: TGTGCCAGCAGTTGGAGGGGACTAAGCTCCTACGAGCAGTACTTC.

The V and J genes are TRBV27 and TRBJ1-2; 9 nucleotides line up with TRBD1. The CDR3 length is 13 residues. Looked up from germline, CDR1 is MNHEY and CDR2 is SMNVEV (reference sequence). V trimming: 5 bases; J trimming: 10 bases; junction bases outside the gene matches: 8. CDR3 in amino acids: CASSPGTGQAYTF. The CDR3 bases are TGTGCCAGCAGTCCGGGGACAGGGCAGGCCTACACCTTC.

This chain connects TRBV5-5 to TRBJ1-4; 8 nucleotides match TRBD1. V was pared by 4 bases and J by 6 bases, with 14 bases of the junction left unmatched. The germline V gene encodes CDR1 SGHKS and CDR2 YYEKEE (reference sequence). This CDR3 contains 17 residues. CDR3 sequence reads: CASSRTFPGQEDEKLFF. DNA for the CDR3: TGTGCCAGCAGCCGAACCTTCCCGGGACAGGAAGATGAAAAACTGTTTTTT.

This clone appeared once. The V gene is TRBV6-6, the J gene TRBJ2-7, with D tentatively TRBD1 (5 bases). The CDR3 has 14 residues. Germline lookup yields CDR1 MNHNY and CDR2 SVGAGI (reference sequence). V was cut by 6 bases and J by 0 bases, with 12 bases left in between. As DNA, the CDR3 is TGTGCCAGCAGGACCTCCGACAGCTCCTACGAGCAGTACTTC. As protein: CASRTSDSSYEQYF.

The V call is TRBV14, the J call TRBJ2-1; D not certain. Germline V gene data show CDR1 as SGHDN and CDR2 as FVKESK. The CDR3 is made up of 14 amino acids. Trimming removed 4 bases from V and 6 bases from J, with 13 bases in between. CDR3 amino acids: CASSPKTRFNEQFF. The CDR3 coding sequence is TGTGCCAGCAGCCCTAAAACACGATTCAATGAGCAGTTCTTC.

The chain recombines TRBV7-9 with TRBJ1-6; possibly TRBD1 for D (6 bases). The CDR3 has 15 residues. Germline loops: CDR1 SEHNR, CDR2 FQNEAQ (reference sequence). Trimming removed 1 base at V and 10 bases at J, with 14 bases between. For the CDR3, the DNA is TGTGCCAGCAGCTTAGAGGGCGGGGGGCAATCACCCCTCCACTTT. It is translated as CASSLEGGGQSPLHF.

The CDR3 DNA reads TGTGCCAGCAGCCAAAGCGAACTATCATACGAGCAGTACTTC. This encodes CASSQSELSYEQYF. The chain carries TRBV4-2 and TRBJ2-7; D is uncertain. Germline CDR1 is LGHNA and CDR2 is YNFKEQ. V dropped 2 bases and J dropped 4 bases, with 12 bases sitting between them. The CDR3 has 14 residues.

The rearrangement links TRBV30 to TRBJ1-5; possible D gene TRBD1, 6 bases. Trimming removed 5 bases at V and 6 bases at J, with 17 bases between. The CDR3 sequence is 14 residues long. CDR1 is GTSNPN, CDR2 SVGIG, per germline (reference sequence). The CDR3 is CAWSGGGMGQPQHF. As DNA, the CDR3 is TGTGCCTGGTCTGGAGGGGGGATGGGTCAGCCCCAGCATTTT.

The chain has TRBV28 and TRBJ1-4; D unclear. The V and J ends lost 2 bases and 7 bases respectively, with 5 bases between them. The germline CDR1 and CDR2 sequences are MDHEN and SYDVKM. The CDR3 extends over 12 amino acids. CDR3 residues: CASSLSAEKLFF. DNA of the CDR3: TGTGCCAGCAGTTTAAGTGCTGAAAAACTGTTTTTT.

Concerning this clone: One junction end does not reproduce the germline sequence, and a read error may be involved. This sequence joins TRBV7-2 and TRBJ2-1, with 9 bases lining up with TRBD2. The CDR3 consists of 15 residues. Germline assignment: CDR1 SGHTA and CDR2 FQGNSA. CDR3 loop: CAGSPSGASGNEQFF. The CDR3 DNA follows: TGTGCCGGCAGTCCTAGCGGGGCATCCGGCAATGAGCAGTTCTTC.

This clone was counted only a few times. The chain has TRBV7-2 and TRBJ2-7; tentatively, D is TRBD2 (6 bases). Germline CDR1 SGHTA, CDR2 FQGNSA. Trimming pared 1 base from V and 9 bases from J, leaving 10 bases between. The CDR3 totals 12 residues. CDR3: CASSLDGGRQYF. The DNA of the CDR3 is TGTGCCAGCAGCTTAGATGGGGGGAGGCAGTACTTC.

The rearrangement joins TRBV18 to TRBJ2-1, with unresolved D. The germline V gene has CDR1 KGHSH and CDR2 LQKENI. V dropped 2 bases and J dropped 15 bases, with 11 bases sitting between them. This CDR3 comprises 11 residues. The CDR3 region has the DNA TGTGCCAGCTCACCAGCCTCTGGCGCGTTCTTC. Amino acid sequence: CASSPASGAFF.